These 25 T cell receptor beta chains were all obtained from the same sample, sequenced in a study of blood T cell repertoires in COVID-19. Sequencing used immunoSEQ multiplex PCR; TCRdb keeps in-frame clones, though not all of them. The sample comprises some 99,000 clones, around 89% of which are singletons, and 1.1% rests with the top ten. Sequencing was carried out using peripheral blood. These TCRs come from a human donor in a cohort sampled during active COVID-19.

This chain links TRBV24-1 with TRBJ2-2, with D possibly matching TRBD2 (7 bases). Trimming took 5 bases from V and 4 from J, leaving 10 bases between them. There are 14 residues in the CDR3. CDR1 is KGHDR, CDR2 SFDVKD, per germline. The CDR3 nucleotides are TGTGCCACCAGTGCGGCGGGGGCCACCGGGGAGCTGTTTTTT. This gives the protein CATSAAGATGELFF.

The chain links TRBV2 to TRBJ2-7; 8 bases map to TRBD2. V lost 7 bases, J lost 0 bases, and 11 bases stayed unmatched. The V gene's germline CDR1 is SNHLY and CDR2 FYNNEI. The CDR3 runs 16 residues. CDR3 protein: CASTQMVAGSSYEQYF. The CDR3 nucleotides are TGTGCCAGCACCCAGATGGTAGCGGGGAGCTCCTACGAGCAGTACTTC.

This chain uses TRBV5-1 with TRBJ2-1; a weak D match, TRBD1 (6 bases). CDR3 length: 16 amino acids. Germline CDR1 SGHRS, CDR2 YFSETQ. Trimming stripped 6 bases from V and 2 bases from J, with 18 bases between. CDR3 in amino acids: CASNQQQGLTYNEQFF. Here the CDR3 DNA reads TGCGCCAGCAACCAGCAACAGGGTTTAACCTACAATGAGCAGTTCTTC.

The genes are TRBV4-1 and TRBJ2-7; maybe TRBD1 (6 bases). V was shortened by 2 bases and J by 2 bases, with 13 bases between the two germline ends. There are 15 residues in the CDR3. Germline CDR1 and CDR2: MGHRA and YSYEKL. CDR3 sequence: CASSQSQGIPYEQYF. The CDR3 bases are TGCGCCAGCAGCCAAAGTCAGGGGATCCCCTACGAGCAGTACTTC.

The V and J genes are TRBV6-6 and TRBJ1-1; a possible D gene is TRBD1 (6 bases). Trimming removed 6 bases from V and 3 bases from J, with 14 bases in between. The CDR3 extends over 14 amino acids. The germline gives CDR1 MNHNY, CDR2 SVGAGI (reference sequence). The CDR3 loop reads CASRNREWDTEAFF. In DNA, the CDR3 is TGTGCCAGCAGGAACAGGGAATGGGACACTGAAGCTTTCTTT.

This sequence joins TRBV4-1 and TRBJ2-1, with D perhaps matching TRBD2 (6 bases). Trimming took off 5 bases at V and 4 bases at J, with 21 bases between the two ends. The germline V gene has CDR1 MGHRA and CDR2 YSYEKL. The CDR3 consists of 17 residues. The DNA of the CDR3 is TGCGCCAGCAGCTCAGGATTCACCACGGGGACTTACAATGAGCAGTTCTTC. Translated, it gives CASSSGFTTGTYNEQFF.

This sequence joins TRBV9 and TRBJ1-3; no definite D call. Trimming stripped 0 bases from V and 8 bases from J, with 6 bases between. Germline V CDR1 and CDR2: SGDLS, YYNGEE. The CDR3 runs 12 residues. CDR3 amino acids: CASSVAPDTIYF. The CDR3 DNA follows: TGTGCCAGCAGCGTAGCTCCGGACACCATATATTTT.

This clone was detected a few times. This sequence joins TRBV28 and TRBJ2-7; 9 bases line up with TRBD2. There are 13 residues in the CDR3. V dropped 7 bases and J dropped 5; count of bases not matched to a gene: 6. Germline CDR1 and CDR2: MDHEN and SYDVKM. The CDR3 reads CASNIAGDDEQYF. The CDR3 DNA follows: TGTGCCAGCAATATAGCGGGAGACGACGAGCAGTACTTC. The full variable domain, completed using reference TRBV28 and TRBJ2-7, is DVKVTQSSRYLVKRTGEKVFLECVQDMDHENMFWYRQDPGLGLRLIYFSYDVKMKEKGDIPEGYSVSREKKERFSLILESASTNQTSMYLCASNIAGDDEQYFGPGTRLTVT.

The V gene is TRBV18, the J gene TRBJ1-1, with D possibly being TRBD1 (6 bases). Germline lookup yields CDR1 KGHSH and CDR2 LQKENI. V shed 3 bases and J shed 0 bases, with 11 bases lying between them. CDR3 size: 15 residues. The CDR3 loop reads CASSPGWGLNTEAFF. CDR3 in DNA: TGTGCCAGCTCACCGGGTTGGGGGCTGAACACTGAAGCTTTCTTT. The full variable domain, in which reference TRBV18 and TRBJ1-1 provide the parts outside the CDR3, is NAGVMQNPRHLVRRRGQEARLRCSPMKGHSHVYWYRQLPEEGLKFMVYLQKENIIDESGMPKERFSAEFPKEGPSILRIQQVVRGDSAAYFCASSPGWGLNTEAFFGQGTRLTVV.

This sequence joins TRBV27 and TRBJ1-5; tentative D call: TRBD1 (5 bases). The V and J ends lost 5 bases and 0 bases respectively, with 8 bases between them. Germline V CDR1 and CDR2: MNHEY, SMNVEV (reference sequence). The CDR3 totals 14 residues. The CDR3 is CASSTGYSNQPQHF. DNA for the CDR3: TGTGCCAGCAGTACAGGTTATAGCAATCAGCCCCAGCATTTT.

This clone came up once. The chain uses TRBV19 and TRBJ2-3, with TRBD2 identical over 13 bases. Per germline, CDR1 LNHDA and CDR2 SQIVND (reference sequence). After removal of 8 bases from V and 4 bases from J, the junction contained 9 bases not matched to a gene. The CDR3 runs 16 residues. The CDR3 DNA is TGTGCCAGTTCAGTTCGGACTAGCGGGAGTTCAGATACGCAGTATTTT. Protein: CASSVRTSGSSDTQYF.

The J gene is TRBJ1-6, the V gene TRBV28; D possibly corresponds to TRBD1 (5 bases). Trimming pared 6 bases from V and 0 bases from J, leaving 15 bases between. The CDR3 is made up of 17 amino acids. Germline CDR1 is MDHEN and CDR2 is SYDVKM. The CDR3 DNA is TGTGCCAGCAGGGGGGAGGGAGGTCTCTCCTATAATTCACCCCTCCACTTT. Its protein is CASRGEGGLSYNSPLHF.

The chain couples TRBV9 to TRBJ2-3, with TRBD2 matching over 8 bases. There are 15 residues in the CDR3. V lost 0 bases and J lost 5; bases outside the gene matches: 5. Per germline, CDR1 SGDLS and CDR2 YYNGEE. The CDR3 nucleotides read TGTGCCAGCAGCGTAGTTGCGGGGGGCAGAGATACGCAGTATTTT. Translating gives CASSVVAGGRDTQYF.

This rearrangement joins TRBV28 to TRBJ1-1, with 9 bases fitting TRBD1. The CDR3 is 17 amino acids. Looked up from germline, CDR1 is MDHEN and CDR2 is SYDVKM. The ends lost 6 bases at V and 1 base at J; junction bases unmatched: 12. The CDR3 reads CASSPGQGFRENTEAFF. For the CDR3, the DNA is TGTGCCAGCAGCCCCGGACAGGGGTTTCGCGAGAACACTGAAGCTTTCTTT.

V usage is TRBV7-9 and J usage is TRBJ2-1, with TRBD2 as a possible D gene (5 bases). V was shortened by 5 bases and J by 9 bases, with 11 bases between the two germline ends. Per the germline V gene, CDR1 is SEHNR and CDR2 is FQNEAQ (reference sequence). The CDR3 length is 12 residues. CDR3 loop: CASSPSGSEQFF. The CDR3 coding sequence is TGTGCCAGCAGCCCTTCGGGGAGTGAGCAGTTCTTC.

This chain uses TRBV4-2 with TRBJ2-1; D might be TRBD1 (6 bases). Germline V gene lookup returns CDR1 LGHNA and CDR2 YNFKEQ. Trimming pared 0 bases from V and 12 bases from J, leaving 12 bases between. This CDR3 spans 13 amino acids. Here the CDR3 DNA reads TGTGCCAGCAGCCAAGAAGACCAGGGGATGCAGTTCTTC. This sequence encodes CASSQEDQGMQFF.

This clone has only a few counts. The chain combines TRBV6-4 with TRBJ2-3, with D possibly TRBD2 on 6 matching bases. This CDR3 region has 13 residues. In germline, CDR1 is MRHNA, CDR2 SNTAGT. With 3 bases removed from V and 4 bases from J, the gap between germline ends came to 8 bases. Here the CDR3 DNA reads TGTGCCAGCAGTGAGCGGGAAGCAGATACGCAGTATTTT. Its translation: CASSEREADTQYF.

CDR3 sequence: CATSETDIIGETQYF. As DNA, the CDR3 is TGTGCCACCAGTGAGACCGACATTATTGGGGAGACCCAGTACTTC. The V call is TRBV24-1, the J call TRBJ2-5; D call uncertain. V lost 4 bases to trimming and J lost 5 bases, with 16 bases between them. This CDR3 has 15 residues. The germline CDR1 and CDR2 sequences are KGHDR and SFDVKD.

This chain joins TRBV19 and TRBJ2-7; D is unclear. CDR1 is LNHDA, CDR2 SQIVND, per germline (reference sequence). The germline V and J ends were trimmed by 3 bases and 13 bases, with 4 bases remaining between them. The CDR3 covers 8 residues. The CDR3: CASSISYF. CDR3 in DNA: TGTGCCAGTAGTATCAGTTACTTC.

The chain employs TRBV12-3 or TRBV12-4 and TRBJ2-7, with D tentatively TRBD1 (6 bases). Trimming took 6 bases from V and 6 from J, leaving 12 bases between them. The CDR3 sequence is 12 residues long. The CDR3 sequence is CASRLQGPEQYF. Here the CDR3 DNA reads TGTGCCAGCAGGTTACAGGGTCCCGAGCAGTACTTC.

This clone was seen only once. V usage is TRBV18 and J usage is TRBJ1-1, with TRBD1 identical over 8 bases. The CDR3 spans 14 residues. CDR1 is KGHSH and CDR2 is LQKENI in the germline V gene. The trim removed 6 bases at V and 7 bases at J, leaving 10 bases unmatched. CDR3 DNA sequence: TGTGCCAGCTCGGATCAGGGGGCTGGGGGTGAAGCTTTCTTT. Residues: CASSDQGAGGEAFF.

The rearrangement links TRBV12-3 or TRBV12-4 to TRBJ2-7, with a weak D call TRBD1 (6 bases). The CDR3 loop spans 13 amino acids. V lost 8 bases and J 0 bases, leaving 11 bases between the germline ends. The CDR3 region is CASGRDISYEQYF. The CDR3 DNA reads TGTGCCAGCGGACGGGACATCTCCTACGAGCAGTACTTC.

The gene calls are TRBV5-6 and TRBJ2-1, with 7 positions matching TRBD1. Germline trimming cut 4 bases from V and 9 bases from J; bases unmatched to any gene: 7. CDR3 length: 13 residues. Germline CDR1 SGHDT, CDR2 YYEEEE. CDR3 nucleotides: TGTGCCAGCAGCCTTGGCAGGGGGACTGAGCAGTTCTTC. Translating gives CASSLGRGTEQFF. The whole variable domain, remainder taken from reference TRBV5-6 and TRBJ2-1, is DAGVTQSPTHLIKTRGQQVTLRCSPKSGHDTVSWYQQALGQGPQFIFQYYEEEERQRGNFPDRFSGHQFPNYSSELNVNALLLGDSALYLCASSLGRGTEQFFGPGTRLTVL.

V and J are TRBV24-1 and TRBJ2-1; D is perhaps TRBD2 (6 bases). The CDR3 consists of 19 residues. Trimming removed 0 bases from V and 3 bases from J, with 20 bases in between. Germline-derived CDR1 and CDR2 are KGHDR and SFDVKD. The CDR3 nucleotides are TGTGCCACCAGTGATTTGGGGGCGCGGGGCGGGCACCACTACAATGAGCAGTTCTTC. It is translated as CATSDLGARGGHHYNEQFF.

The chain uses TRBV5-1 and TRBJ2-1; 9 nucleotides match TRBD1. The CDR3 contains 13 residues. CDR1 SGHRS and CDR2 YFSETQ come from the germline V gene. J lost 10 bases, V lost 4 bases, and 6 bases had no gene match. Here the CDR3 DNA reads TGCGCCAGCAGCCAGGGACAGGGCGGGGAGCAGTTCTTC. Encoded protein: CASSQGQGGEQFF. Complete variable domain (other parts from reference TRBV5-1 and TRBJ2-1): KAGVTQTPRYLIKTRGQQVTLSCSPISGHRSVSWYQQTPGQGLQFLFEYFSETQRNKGNFPGRFSGRQFSNSRSEMNVSTLELGDSALYLCASSQGQGGEQFFGPGTRLTVL.